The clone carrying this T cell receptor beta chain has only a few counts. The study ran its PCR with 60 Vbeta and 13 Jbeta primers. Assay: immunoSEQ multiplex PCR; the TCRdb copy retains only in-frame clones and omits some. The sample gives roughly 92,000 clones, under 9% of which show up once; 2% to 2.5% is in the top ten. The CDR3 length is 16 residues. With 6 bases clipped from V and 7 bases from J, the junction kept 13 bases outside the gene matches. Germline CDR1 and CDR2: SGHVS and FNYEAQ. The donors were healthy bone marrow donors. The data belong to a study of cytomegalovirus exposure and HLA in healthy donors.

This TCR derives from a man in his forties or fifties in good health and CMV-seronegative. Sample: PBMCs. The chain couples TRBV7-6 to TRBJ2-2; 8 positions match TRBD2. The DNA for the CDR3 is TGTGCCAGCAGGAGTTACCGGGAGGGCCTTAACGGGGAGCTGTTTTTT. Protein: CASRSYREGLNGELFF.